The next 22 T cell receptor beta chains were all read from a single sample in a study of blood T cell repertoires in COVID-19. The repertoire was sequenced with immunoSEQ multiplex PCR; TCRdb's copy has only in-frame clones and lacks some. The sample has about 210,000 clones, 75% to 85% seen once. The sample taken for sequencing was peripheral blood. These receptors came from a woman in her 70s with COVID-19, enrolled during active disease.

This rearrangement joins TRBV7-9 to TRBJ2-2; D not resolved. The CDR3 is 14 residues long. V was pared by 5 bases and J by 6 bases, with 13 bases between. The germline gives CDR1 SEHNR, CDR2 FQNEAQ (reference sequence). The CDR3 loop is CASSLLGQAGELFF. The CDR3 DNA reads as TGTGCCAGCAGCCTCCTTGGGCAGGCCGGGGAGCTGTTTTTT.

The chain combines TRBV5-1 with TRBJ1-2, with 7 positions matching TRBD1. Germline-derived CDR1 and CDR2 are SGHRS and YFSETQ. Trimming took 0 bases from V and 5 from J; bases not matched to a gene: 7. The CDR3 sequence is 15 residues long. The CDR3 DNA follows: TGCGCCAGCAGCTTGGGACAGGGAGTTACGTATGGCTACACCTTC. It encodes CASSLGQGVTYGYTF.

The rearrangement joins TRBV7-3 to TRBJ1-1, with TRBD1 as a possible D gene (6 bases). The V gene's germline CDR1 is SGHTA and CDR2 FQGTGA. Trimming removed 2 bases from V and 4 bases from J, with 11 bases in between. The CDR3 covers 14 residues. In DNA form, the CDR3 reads TGTGCCAGCAGCTTATTAGGGGGTAGCACTGAAGCTTTCTTT. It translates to CASSLLGGSTEAFF.

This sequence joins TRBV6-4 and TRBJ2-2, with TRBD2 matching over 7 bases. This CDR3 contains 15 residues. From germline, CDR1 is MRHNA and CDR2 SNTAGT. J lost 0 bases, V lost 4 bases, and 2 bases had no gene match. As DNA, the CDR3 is TGTGCCAGCAGTGCTAGCGGATCGAACACCGGGGAGCTGTTTTTT. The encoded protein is CASSASGSNTGELFF.

The chain's CDR3 is CASRARDVYQPQHF. In nucleotides, the CDR3 is TGTGCCAGTCGTGCCCGGGATGTATATCAGCCCCAGCATTTT. V gene TRBV19 combines with J gene TRBJ1-5; D gene uncertain. V dropped 8 bases and J dropped 5 bases, with 16 bases sitting between them. CDR1 and CDR2 (germline): LNHDA, SQIVND (reference sequence). The CDR3 length is 14 residues.

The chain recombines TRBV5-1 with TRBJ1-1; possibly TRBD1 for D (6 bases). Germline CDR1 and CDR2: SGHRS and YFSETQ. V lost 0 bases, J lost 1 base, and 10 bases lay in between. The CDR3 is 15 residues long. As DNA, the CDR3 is TGCGCCAGCAGCTTGGTAGCAGGGGAGAACACTGAAGCTTTCTTT. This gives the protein CASSLVAGENTEAFF.

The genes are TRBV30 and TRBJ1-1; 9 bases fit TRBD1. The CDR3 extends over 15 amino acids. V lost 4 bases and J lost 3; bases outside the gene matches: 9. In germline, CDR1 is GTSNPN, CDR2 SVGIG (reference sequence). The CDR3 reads CAWILQGAGHTEAFF. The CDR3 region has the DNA TGTGCCTGGATCCTACAGGGGGCGGGCCACACTGAAGCTTTCTTT.

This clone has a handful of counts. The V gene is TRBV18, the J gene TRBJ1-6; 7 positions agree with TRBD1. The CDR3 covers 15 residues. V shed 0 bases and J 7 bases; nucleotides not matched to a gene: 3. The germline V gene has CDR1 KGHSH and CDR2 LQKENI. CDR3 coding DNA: TGTGCCAGCTCACCACCGGAGGGGGCAAATTCACCCCTCCACTTT. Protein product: CASSPPEGANSPLHF.

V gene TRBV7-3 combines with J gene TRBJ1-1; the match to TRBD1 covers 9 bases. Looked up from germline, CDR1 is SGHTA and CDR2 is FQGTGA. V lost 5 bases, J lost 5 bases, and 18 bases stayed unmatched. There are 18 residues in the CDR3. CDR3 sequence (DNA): TGTGCCAGCAGCCTTAAGCCGGGACAGGGCCTATCGGTAACTGAAGCTTTCTTT. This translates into CASSLKPGQGLSVTEAFF.

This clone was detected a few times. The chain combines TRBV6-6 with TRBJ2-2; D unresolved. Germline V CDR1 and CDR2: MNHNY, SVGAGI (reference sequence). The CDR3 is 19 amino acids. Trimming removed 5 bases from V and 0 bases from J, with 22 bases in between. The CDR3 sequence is CASSPQSFYGDPNTGELFF. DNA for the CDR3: TGTGCCAGCAGTCCTCAGAGTTTTTACGGAGACCCGAACACCGGGGAGCTGTTTTTT.

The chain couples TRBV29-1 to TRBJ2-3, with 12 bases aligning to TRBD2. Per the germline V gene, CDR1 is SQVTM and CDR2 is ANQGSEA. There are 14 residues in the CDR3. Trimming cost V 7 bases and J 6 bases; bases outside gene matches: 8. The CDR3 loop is CSAGLAGNGDTQYF. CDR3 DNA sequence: TGCAGCGCCGGACTAGCGGGAAACGGGGATACGCAGTATTTT.

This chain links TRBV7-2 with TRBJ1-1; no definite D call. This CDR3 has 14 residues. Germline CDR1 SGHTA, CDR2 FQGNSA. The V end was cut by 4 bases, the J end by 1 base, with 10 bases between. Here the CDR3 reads CASSSMTGNTEAFF. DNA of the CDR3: TGTGCCAGCAGCTCGATGACGGGGAACACTGAAGCTTTCTTT.

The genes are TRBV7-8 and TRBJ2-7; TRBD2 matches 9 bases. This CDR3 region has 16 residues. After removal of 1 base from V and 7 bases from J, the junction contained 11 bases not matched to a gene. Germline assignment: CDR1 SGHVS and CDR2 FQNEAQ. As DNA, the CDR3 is TGTGCCAGCAGCTTAGAAATGTTAGCGGGAGTTTATGAGCAGTACTTC. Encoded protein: CASSLEMLAGVYEQYF.

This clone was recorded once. The CDR3 bases are TGTGCCAGCAGCCATTACCCGGCAACTAATGAAAAACTGTTTTTT. This codes for CASSHYPATNEKLFF. The V and J genes are TRBV4-2 and TRBJ1-4; D gene ambiguous. The CDR3 totals 15 residues. CDR1 is LGHNA, CDR2 YNFKEQ, per germline. V lost 3 bases and J 0 bases, leaving 8 bases between the germline ends.

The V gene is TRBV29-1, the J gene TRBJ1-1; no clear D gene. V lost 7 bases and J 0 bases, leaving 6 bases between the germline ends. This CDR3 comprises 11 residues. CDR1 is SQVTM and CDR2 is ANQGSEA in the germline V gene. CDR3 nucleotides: TGCAGCGATGCGGTGAACACTGAAGCTTTCTTT. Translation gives CSDAVNTEAFF. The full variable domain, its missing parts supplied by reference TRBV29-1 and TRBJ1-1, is SAVISQKPSRDICQRGTSLTIQCQVDSQVTMMFWYRQQPGQSLTLIATANQGSEATYESGFVIDKFPISRPNLTFSTLTVSNMSPEDSSIYLCSDAVNTEAFFGQGTRLTVV.

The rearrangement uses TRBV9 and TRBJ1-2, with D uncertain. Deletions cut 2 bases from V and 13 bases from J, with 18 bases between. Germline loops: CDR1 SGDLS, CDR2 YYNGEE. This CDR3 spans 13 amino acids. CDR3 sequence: CASSVGLVPNVTF. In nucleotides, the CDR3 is TGTGCCAGCAGCGTCGGACTTGTCCCCAATGTCACCTTC.

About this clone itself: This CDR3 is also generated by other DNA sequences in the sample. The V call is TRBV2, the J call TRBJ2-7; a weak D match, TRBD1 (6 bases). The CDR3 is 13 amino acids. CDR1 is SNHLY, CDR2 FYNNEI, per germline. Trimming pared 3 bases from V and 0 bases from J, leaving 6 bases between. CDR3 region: CASSDRGSYEQYF. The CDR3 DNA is TGTGCCAGCAGTGACAGGGGCTCCTACGAGCAGTACTTC. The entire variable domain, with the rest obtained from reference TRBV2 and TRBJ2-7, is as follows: EPEVTQTPSHQVTQMGQEVILRCVPISNHLYFYWYRQILGQKVEFLVSFYNNEISEKSEIFDDQFSVERPDGSNFTLKIRSTKLEDSAMYFCASSDRGSYEQYFGPGTRLTVT.

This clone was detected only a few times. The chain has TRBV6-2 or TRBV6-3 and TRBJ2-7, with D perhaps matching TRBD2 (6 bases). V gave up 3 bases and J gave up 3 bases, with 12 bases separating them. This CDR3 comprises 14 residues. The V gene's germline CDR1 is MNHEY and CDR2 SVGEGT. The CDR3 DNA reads TGTGCCAGCAGTTATTGGGACTCGATCTACGAGCAGTACTTC. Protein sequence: CASSYWDSIYEQYF.

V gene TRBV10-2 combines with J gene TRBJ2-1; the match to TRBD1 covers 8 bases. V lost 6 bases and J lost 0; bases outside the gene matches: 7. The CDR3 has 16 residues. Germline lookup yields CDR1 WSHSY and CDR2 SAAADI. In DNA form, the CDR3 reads TGCGCCAGCAGAGACTACAGGGGGAGCTCCTACAATGAGCAGTTCTTC. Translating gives CASRDYRGSSYNEQFF.

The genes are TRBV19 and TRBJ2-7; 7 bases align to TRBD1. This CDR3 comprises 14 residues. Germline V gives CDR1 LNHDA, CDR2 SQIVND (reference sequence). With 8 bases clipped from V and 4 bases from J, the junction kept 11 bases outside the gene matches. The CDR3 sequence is CASRIRDSSYEQYF. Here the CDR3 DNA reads TGTGCCAGTCGAATCCGGGACAGCTCGTACGAGCAGTACTTC.

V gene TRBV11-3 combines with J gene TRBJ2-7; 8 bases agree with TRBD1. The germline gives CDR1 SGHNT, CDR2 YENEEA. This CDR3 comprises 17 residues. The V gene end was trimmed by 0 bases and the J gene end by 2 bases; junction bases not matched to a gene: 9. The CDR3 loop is CASSLDSGGQVTYEQYF. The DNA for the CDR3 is TGTGCCAGCAGCTTAGATTCTGGGGGACAGGTCACCTACGAGCAGTACTTC. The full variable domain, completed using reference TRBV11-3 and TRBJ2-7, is EAGVVQSPRYKIIEKKQPVAFWCNPISGHNTLYWYLQNLGQGPELLIRYENEEAVDDSQLPKDRFSAERLKGVDSTLKIQPAELGDSAVYLCASSLDSGGQVTYEQYFGPGTRLTVT.

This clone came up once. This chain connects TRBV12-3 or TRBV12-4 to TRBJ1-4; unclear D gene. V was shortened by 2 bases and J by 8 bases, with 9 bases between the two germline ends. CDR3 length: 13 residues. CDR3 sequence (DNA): TGTGCCAGCAGTTTATTTAGCGGAGAAAAACTGTTTTTT. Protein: CASSLFSGEKLFF.